Sequencing of this T cell receptor (beta chain) was carried out in a study of CD8 T cells in ankylosing spondylitis. Scientists made TCR beta libraries using quantitative 5'-RACE with molecular barcodes. TCRdb itself ran the 5' RACE reads through MiXCR, one entry per CDR3 protein. The table includes about 90,000 distinct CDR3 sequences, roughly 10% detected once. Germline CDR1 and CDR2: SQVTM and ANQGSEA. Trimming cost V 3 bases and J 6 bases, with 11 bases left between them. This CDR3 contains 13 residues. Study conclusions and caveats: Significant enrichment of disease-linked clones was reportedly seen in matched ankylosing spondylitis synovial fluid. Several of the motif variants were reported before in synovial fluid and blood from reactive arthritis. Blood of patients with ankylosing spondylitis appeared to be characterized by a TCR beta motif of eight highly homologous variants. CD8+ by phenotype, disease-linked clones were relatively rare in peripheral blood.

This clonotype appeared many times. No antigen is known for it. Sample: blood, either unsorted or a sorted T cell fraction (not recorded which). This TCR came from a male donor with ankylosing spondylitis. V is TRBV29-1 and J is TRBJ1-4, with D possibly being TRBD1 (5 bases). The CDR3 nucleotides are TGCAGCGTTGAGGGCGGGGCCGATGAAAAACTGTTTTTT. Translated, it gives CSVEGGADEKLFF.